This T cell receptor beta chain was captured in a study of shared clonotypes between healthy human individuals. Study-level information: Contributing individuals were two females and a few males aged 18 to 49. Broader study findings: With a handful of donors compared, about 5% of naive CD4 clonotypes were shared. Collection of samples was limited to blood; tissue repertoires likely differ.

This clone has only a few counts. The antigen is not known. The deep-level immunoSEQ assay was used. TCRdb's table, derived via immunoSEQ multiplex PCR, lists solely in-frame clones and lacks some. Among over a million clones listed, around 82% were seen once. The CDR3 spans 16 residues. Germline CDR1 is SNHLY and CDR2 is FYNNEI. V lost 8 bases and J lost 5; bases outside the gene matches: 13. The V call is TRBV2, the J call TRBJ2-3; 10 bases agree with TRBD1. Sequencing was carried out using memory CD4+ T cells from PBMCs. Subset reported: CD45RA-negative fraction. This sequence originates from a man aged 18-30 years in good health. Some clones in this sample may be carry-over from other donors' samples. Here the CDR3 DNA reads TGTGCCAGCGTCGACCCGGGACAGGGGCTGGAAGATACGCAGTATTTT. Translation: CASVDPGQGLEDTQYF.